This T cell receptor (beta chain) was recorded in a study of T-cell reconstitution after alpha-beta-depleted transplantation in children. Construction of the TCRbeta library involved unique molecular identifiers. Via MiXCR, TCRdb re-called the PCR reads, giving one row per CDR3 protein. Of 500,000 or so distinct CDR3 sequences in the sample, over 25% were seen once. Germline V gives CDR1 MNHEY, CDR2 SMNVEV (reference sequence). This CDR3 is 16 amino acids long. Germline trimming cut 9 bases from V and 2 bases from J; bases unmatched to any gene: 11. The sequences come from PBMCs from the stem cell graft donor, collected from the stem cell graft. J is TRBJ1-5 and V is TRBV27, with TRBD1 identical over 9 bases. The receptor's source is a human donor who donated a stem cell graft to a child with aplastic anemia. This chain's CDR3 is CASWNRDREGNQPQHF. CDR3 nucleotides: TGTGCCAGTTGGAACCGGGACAGGGAGGGCAATCAGCCCCAGCATTTT.